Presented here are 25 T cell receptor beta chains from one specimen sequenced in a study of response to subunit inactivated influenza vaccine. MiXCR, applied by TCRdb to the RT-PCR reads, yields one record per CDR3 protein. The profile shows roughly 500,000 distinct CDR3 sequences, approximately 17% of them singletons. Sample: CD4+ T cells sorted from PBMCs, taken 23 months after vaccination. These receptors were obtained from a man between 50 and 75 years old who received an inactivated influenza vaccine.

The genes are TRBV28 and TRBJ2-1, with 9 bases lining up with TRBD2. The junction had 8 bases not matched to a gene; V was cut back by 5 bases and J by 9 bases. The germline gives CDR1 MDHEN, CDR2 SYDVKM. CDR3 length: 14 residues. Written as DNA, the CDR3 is TGTGCCAGCAGTAGCCCCGGGACTAGCTTTGAGCAGTTCTTC. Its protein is CASSSPGTSFEQFF.

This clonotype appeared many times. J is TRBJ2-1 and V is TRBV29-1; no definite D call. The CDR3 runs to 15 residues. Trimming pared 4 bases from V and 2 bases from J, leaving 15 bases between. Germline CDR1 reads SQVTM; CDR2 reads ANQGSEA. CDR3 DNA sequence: TGCAGCGTTGTCCTGACTCGCGGTCCCTACAATGAGCAGTTCTTC. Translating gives CSVVLTRGPYNEQFF.

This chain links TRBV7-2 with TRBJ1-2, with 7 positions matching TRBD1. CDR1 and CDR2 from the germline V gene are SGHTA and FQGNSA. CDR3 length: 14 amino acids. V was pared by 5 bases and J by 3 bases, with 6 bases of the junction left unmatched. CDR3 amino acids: CASSRGQAHYGYTF. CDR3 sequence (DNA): TGTGCCAGCAGCCGCGGACAGGCACACTATGGCTACACCTTC. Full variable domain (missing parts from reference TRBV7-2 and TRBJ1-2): GAGVSQSPSNKVTEKGKDVELRCDPISGHTALYWYRQSLGQGLEFLIYFQGNSAPDKSGLPSDRFSAERTGGSVSTLTIQRTQQEDSAVYLCASSRGQAHYGYTFGSGTRLTVV.

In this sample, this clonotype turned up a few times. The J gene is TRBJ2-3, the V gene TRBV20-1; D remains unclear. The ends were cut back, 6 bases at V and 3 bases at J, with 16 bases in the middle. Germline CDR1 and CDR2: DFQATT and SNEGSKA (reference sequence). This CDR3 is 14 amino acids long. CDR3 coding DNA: TGCAGTGCCCCCGCCCGCCTAATAACAGATACGCAGTATTTT. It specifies CSAPARLITDTQYF.

The CDR3 sequence is CSERGGLNTEAFF. In DNA form, the CDR3 reads TGCAGCGAGCGGGGGGGTCTGAACACTGAAGCTTTCTTT. The chain uses TRBV29-1 and TRBJ1-1; tentatively, D is TRBD1 (5 bases). Germline V gene lookup returns CDR1 SQVTM and CDR2 ANQGSEA. This CDR3 has 13 residues. V lost 7 bases and J 0 bases, leaving 12 bases between the germline ends. The full variable domain, its missing parts supplied by reference TRBV29-1 and TRBJ1-1, is SAVISQKPSRDICQRGTSLTIQCQVDSQVTMMFWYRQQPGQSLTLIATANQGSEATYESGFVIDKFPISRPNLTFSTLTVSNMSPEDSSIYLCSERGGLNTEAFFGQGTRLTVV.

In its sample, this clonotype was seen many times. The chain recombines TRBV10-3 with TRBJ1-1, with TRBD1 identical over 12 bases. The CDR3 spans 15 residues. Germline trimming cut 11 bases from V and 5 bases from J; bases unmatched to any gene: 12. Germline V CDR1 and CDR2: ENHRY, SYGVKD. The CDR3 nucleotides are TGTGCCCTCTCCCCGGGACAGGGGGCCGTTACTGAAGCTTTCTTT. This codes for CALSPGQGAVTEAFF.

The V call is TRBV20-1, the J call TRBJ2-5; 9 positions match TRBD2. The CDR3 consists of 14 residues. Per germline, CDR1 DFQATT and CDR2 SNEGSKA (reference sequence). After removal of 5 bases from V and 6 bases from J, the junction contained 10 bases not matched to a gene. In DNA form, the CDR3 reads TGCAGTGCTCGTATAGCGGGAGCTTTGCAGACCCAGTACTTC. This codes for CSARIAGALQTQYF.

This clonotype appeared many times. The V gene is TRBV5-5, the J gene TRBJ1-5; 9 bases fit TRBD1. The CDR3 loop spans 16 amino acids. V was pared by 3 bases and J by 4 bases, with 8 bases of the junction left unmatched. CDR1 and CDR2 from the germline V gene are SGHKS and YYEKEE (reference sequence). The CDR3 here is CASSWGQGRGNQPQHF. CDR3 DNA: TGTGCCAGCAGCTGGGGACAGGGACGGGGGAATCAGCCCCAGCATTTT.

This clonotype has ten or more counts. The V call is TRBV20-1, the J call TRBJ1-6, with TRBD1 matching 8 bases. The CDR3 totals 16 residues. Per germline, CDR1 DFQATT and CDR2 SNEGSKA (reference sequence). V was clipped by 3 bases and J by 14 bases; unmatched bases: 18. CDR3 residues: CSASGALQGDREALHF. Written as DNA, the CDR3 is TGCAGTGCTAGTGGAGCTTTACAGGGGGACCGGGAAGCCCTCCACTTT.

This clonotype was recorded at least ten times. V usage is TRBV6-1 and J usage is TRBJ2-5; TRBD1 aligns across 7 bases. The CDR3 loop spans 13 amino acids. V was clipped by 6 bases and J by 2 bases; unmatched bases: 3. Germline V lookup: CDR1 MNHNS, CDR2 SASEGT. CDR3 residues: CASRTGVQETQYF. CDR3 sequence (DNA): TGTGCCAGCAGAACAGGGGTTCAAGAGACCCAGTACTTC.

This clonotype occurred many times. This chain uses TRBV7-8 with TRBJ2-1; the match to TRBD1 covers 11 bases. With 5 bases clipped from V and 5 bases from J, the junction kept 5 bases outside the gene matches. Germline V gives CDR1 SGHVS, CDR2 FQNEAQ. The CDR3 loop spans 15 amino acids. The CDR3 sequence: CASSRDRGRDNEQFF. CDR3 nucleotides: TGTGCCAGCAGCCGGGACAGGGGGAGGGACAATGAGCAGTTCTTC.

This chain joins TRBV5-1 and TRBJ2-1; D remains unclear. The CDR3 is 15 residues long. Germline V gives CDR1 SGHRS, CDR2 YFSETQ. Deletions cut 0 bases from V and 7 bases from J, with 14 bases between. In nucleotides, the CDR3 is TGCGCCAGCAGCTTGGATGTGCCGTCCGTTAATGAGCAGTTCTTC. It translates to CASSLDVPSVNEQFF.

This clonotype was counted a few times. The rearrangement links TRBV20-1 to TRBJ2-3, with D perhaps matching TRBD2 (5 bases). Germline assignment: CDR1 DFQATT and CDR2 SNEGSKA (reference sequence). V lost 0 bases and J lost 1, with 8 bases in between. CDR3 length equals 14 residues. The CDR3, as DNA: TGCAGTGCTAGAGAGAGGGTAGGCACAGATACGCAGTATTTT. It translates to CSARERVGTDTQYF.

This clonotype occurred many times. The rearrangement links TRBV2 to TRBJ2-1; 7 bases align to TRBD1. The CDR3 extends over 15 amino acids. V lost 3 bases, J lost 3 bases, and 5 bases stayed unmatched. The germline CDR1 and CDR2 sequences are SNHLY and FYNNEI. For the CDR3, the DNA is TGTGCCAGCAGTGACCGGACAGGATTCTACAATGAGCAGTTCTTC. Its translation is CASSDRTGFYNEQFF.

Written as DNA, the CDR3 is TGTGCCAGCAGCGTAGGGCTAGCGGGAGGGCCGGGGGAGACCCAGTACTTC. Encoded protein: CASSVGLAGGPGETQYF. The rearrangement links TRBV9 to TRBJ2-5; TRBD2 agrees at 12 bases. After removal of 0 bases from V and 5 bases from J, the junction contained 8 bases not matched to a gene. Germline-derived CDR1 and CDR2 are SGDLS and YYNGEE. The CDR3 is 17 residues long.

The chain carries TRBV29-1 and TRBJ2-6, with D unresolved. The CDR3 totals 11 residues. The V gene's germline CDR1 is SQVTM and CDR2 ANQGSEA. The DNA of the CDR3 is TGCCGCGCCTCTGGGGCCAACGTCCTGACTTTC. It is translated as CRASGANVLTF.

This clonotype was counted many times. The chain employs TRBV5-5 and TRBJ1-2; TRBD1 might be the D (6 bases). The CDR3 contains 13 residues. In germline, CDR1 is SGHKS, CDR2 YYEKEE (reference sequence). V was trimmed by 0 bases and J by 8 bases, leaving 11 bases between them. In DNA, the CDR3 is TGTGCCAGCAGCTTGGATTGGGACAAGGGCTACACCTTC. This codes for CASSLDWDKGYTF.

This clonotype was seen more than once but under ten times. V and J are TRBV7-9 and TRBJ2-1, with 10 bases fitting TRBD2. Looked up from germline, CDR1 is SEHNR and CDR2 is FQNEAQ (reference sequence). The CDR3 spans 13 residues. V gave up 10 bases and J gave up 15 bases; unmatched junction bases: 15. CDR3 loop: CATRELAGEPGFF. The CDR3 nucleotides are TGTGCCACCCGGGAGCTAGCGGGAGAGCCGGGGTTCTTC.

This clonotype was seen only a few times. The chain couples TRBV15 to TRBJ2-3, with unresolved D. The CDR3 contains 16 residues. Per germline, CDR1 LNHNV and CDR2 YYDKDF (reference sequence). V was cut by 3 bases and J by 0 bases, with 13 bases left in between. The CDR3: CATSSFSTTSTDTQYF. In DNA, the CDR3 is TGTGCCACCAGCAGTTTCTCGACAACCAGCACAGATACGCAGTATTTT. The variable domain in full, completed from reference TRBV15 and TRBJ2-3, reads DAMVIQNPRYQVTQFGKPVTLSCSQTLNHNVMYWYQQKSSQAPKLLFHYYDKDFNNEADTPDNFQSRRPNTSFCFLDIRSPGLGDTAMYLCATSSFSTTSTDTQYFGPGTRLTVL.

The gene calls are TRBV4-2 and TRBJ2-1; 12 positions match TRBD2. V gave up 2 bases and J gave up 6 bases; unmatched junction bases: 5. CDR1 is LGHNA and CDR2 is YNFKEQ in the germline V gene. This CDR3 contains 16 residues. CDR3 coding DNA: TGTGCCAGCAGCCAACTAGCGGGGGGGCCGGGCAATGAGCAGTTCTTC. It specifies CASSQLAGGPGNEQFF.

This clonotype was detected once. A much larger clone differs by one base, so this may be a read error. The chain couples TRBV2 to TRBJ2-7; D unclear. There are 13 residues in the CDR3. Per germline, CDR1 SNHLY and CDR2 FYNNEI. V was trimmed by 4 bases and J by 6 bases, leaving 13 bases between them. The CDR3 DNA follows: TGTGCCAGCAGTGTCAGCCTGAAGAGCGAGCAGTACTTC. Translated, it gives CASSVSLKSEQYF. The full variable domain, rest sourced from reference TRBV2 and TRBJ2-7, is EPEVTQTPSHQVTQMGQEVILRCVPISNHLYFYWYRQILGQKVEFLVSFYNNEISEKSEIFDDQFSVERPDGSNFTLKIRSTKLEDSAMYFCASSVSLKSEQYFGPGTRLTVT.

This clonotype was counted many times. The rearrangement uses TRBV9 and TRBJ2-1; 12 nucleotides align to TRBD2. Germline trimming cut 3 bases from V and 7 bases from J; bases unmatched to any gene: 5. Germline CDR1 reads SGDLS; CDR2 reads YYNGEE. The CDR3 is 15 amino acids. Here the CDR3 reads CASSGLAGGLNEQFF. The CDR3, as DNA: TGTGCCAGCAGCGGCCTAGCGGGAGGGCTTAATGAGCAGTTCTTC.

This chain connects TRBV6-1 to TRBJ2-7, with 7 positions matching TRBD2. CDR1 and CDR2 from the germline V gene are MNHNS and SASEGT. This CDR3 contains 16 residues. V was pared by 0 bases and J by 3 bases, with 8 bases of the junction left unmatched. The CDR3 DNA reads TGTGCCAGCAGTGAAGCGCGGGGGAGTGTTTACTACGAGCAGTACTTC. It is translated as CASSEARGSVYYEQYF.

In nucleotides, the CDR3 is TGCAGCGTTGAAGCCGCCCTGTCAGTAGAGCAGTTCTTC. Its protein is CSVEAALSVEQFF. This chain uses TRBV29-1 with TRBJ2-1, with D unresolved. The germline V gene encodes CDR1 SQVTM and CDR2 ANQGSEA. With 1 base removed from V and 10 bases from J, the gap between germline ends came to 14 bases. The CDR3 spans 13 residues.

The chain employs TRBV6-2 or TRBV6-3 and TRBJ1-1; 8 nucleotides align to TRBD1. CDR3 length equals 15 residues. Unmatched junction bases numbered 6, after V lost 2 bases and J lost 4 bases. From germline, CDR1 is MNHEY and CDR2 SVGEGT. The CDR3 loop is CASSYGQGTGTEAFF. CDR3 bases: TGTGCCAGCAGTTACGGACAGGGTACCGGCACTGAAGCTTTCTTT.